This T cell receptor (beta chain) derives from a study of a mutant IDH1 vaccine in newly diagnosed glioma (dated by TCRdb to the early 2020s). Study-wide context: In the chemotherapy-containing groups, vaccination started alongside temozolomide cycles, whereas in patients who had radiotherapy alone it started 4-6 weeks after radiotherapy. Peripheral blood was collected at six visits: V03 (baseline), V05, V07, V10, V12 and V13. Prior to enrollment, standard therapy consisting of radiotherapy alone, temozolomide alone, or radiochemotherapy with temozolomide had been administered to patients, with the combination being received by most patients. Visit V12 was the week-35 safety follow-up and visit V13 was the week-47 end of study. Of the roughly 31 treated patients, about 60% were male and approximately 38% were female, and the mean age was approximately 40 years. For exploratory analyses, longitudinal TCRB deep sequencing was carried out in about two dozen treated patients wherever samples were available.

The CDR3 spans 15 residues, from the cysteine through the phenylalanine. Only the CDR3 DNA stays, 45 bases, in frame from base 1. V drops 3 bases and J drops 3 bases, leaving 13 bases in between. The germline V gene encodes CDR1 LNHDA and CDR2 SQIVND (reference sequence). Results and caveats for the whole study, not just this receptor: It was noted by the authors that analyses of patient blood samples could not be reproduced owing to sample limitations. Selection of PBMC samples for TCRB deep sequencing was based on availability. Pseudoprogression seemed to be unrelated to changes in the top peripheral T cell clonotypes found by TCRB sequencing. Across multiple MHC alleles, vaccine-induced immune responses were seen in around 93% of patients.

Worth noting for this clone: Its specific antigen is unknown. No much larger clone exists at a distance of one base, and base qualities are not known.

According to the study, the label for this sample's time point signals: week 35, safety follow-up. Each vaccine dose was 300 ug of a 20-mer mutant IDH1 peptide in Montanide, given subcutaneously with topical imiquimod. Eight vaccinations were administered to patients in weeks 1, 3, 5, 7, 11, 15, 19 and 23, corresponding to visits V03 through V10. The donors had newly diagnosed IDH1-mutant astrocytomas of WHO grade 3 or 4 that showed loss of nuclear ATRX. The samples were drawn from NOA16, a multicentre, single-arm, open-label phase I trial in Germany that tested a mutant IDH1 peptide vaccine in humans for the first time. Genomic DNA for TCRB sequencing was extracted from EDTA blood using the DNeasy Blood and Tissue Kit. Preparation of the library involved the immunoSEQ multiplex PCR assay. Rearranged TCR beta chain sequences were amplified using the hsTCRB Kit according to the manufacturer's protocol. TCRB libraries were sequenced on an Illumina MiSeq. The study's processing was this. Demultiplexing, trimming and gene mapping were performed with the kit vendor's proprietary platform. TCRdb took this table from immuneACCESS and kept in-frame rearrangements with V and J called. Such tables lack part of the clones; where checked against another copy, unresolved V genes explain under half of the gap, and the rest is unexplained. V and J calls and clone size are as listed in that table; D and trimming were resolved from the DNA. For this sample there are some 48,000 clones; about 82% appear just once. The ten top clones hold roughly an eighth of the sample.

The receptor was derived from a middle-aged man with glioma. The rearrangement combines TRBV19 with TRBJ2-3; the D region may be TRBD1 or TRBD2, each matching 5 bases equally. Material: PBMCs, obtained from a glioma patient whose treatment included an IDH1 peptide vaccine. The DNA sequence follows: TGTGCCAGTAGTATTCCAAGGGGCGGGACAGATACGCAGTATTTT. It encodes CASSIPRGGTDTQYF. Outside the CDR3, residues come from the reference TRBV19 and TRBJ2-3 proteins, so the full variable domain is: DGGITQSPKYLFRKEGQNVTLSCEQNLNHDAMYWYRQDPGQGLRLIYYSQIVNDFQKGDIAEGYSVSREKKESFPLTVTSAQKNPTAFYLCASSIPRGGTDTQYFGPGTRLTVL.